Shown below are 19 T cell receptor beta chains from a single sample sequenced in a study of response to subunit inactivated influenza vaccine. TCRdb analysed the RT-PCR reads with MiXCR anew, one entry per CDR3 protein. The sample gives 540,000 or so distinct CDR3 sequences, 10% to 15% of which show up once; less than 15% is in the top ten. Sequencing was performed on PBMCs from blood, taken 40 to 50 days after vaccination. These receptors all stem from a middle-aged man who received an inactivated influenza vaccine.

The genes are TRBV20-1 and TRBJ2-6; 9 nucleotides match TRBD2. Germline trimming cut 5 bases from V and 0 bases from J; bases unmatched to any gene: 8. The CDR3 covers 17 residues. Germline CDR1 reads DFQATT; CDR2 reads SNEGSKA (reference sequence). The CDR3 coding sequence is TGCAGTGCTTCGGGGGGGACTAGCCGCTCTGGGGCCAACGTCCTGACTTTC. This gives the protein CSASGGTSRSGANVLTF.

This sequence joins TRBV2 and TRBJ2-7; perhaps D is TRBD1 or TRBD2 (5 bases each). The germline V and J ends were trimmed by 4 bases and 1 base, with 14 bases remaining between them. Per the germline V gene, CDR1 is SNHLY and CDR2 is FYNNEI. The CDR3 consists of 15 residues. The DNA for the CDR3 is TGTGCCAGCAGTGTAGAGACGGGACCTTCCTACGAGCAGTACTTC. Its protein product is CASSVETGPSYEQYF.

The chain combines TRBV4-1 with TRBJ2-5; 16 bases line up with TRBD2. This CDR3 region has 17 residues. Looked up from germline, CDR1 is MGHRA and CDR2 is YSYEKL. Germline trimming cut 5 bases from V and 4 bases from J; bases unmatched to any gene: 7. The CDR3 bases are TGCGCCAGCAGCACGTCGGGACTAGCGGGAGGGCCAGAGACCCAGTACTTC. Translated: CASSTSGLAGGPETQYF.

This chain joins TRBV6-2 or TRBV6-3 and TRBJ2-7; D call uncertain. CDR3 size: 15 residues. Trimming removed 7 bases from V and 5 bases from J, with 21 bases in between. Germline lookup yields CDR1 MNHEY and CDR2 SVGEGT. The CDR3 region is CASTLGRGVSNEQYF. The CDR3 DNA reads TGTGCCAGCACCCTCGGGCGTGGGGTTAGCAACGAGCAGTACTTC.

The chain has TRBV28 and TRBJ1-1; D unresolved. V was shortened by 5 bases and J by 11 bases, with 15 bases between the two germline ends. CDR1 and CDR2 from the germline V gene are MDHEN and SYDVKM. This CDR3 comprises 12 residues. The CDR3 DNA reads TGTGCCAGCAGTCCTCAGAGGTTAAGGGCTTTCTTT. Translated, it gives CASSPQRLRAFF.

This clonotype was found a few times. The gene calls are TRBV9 and TRBJ2-1; D tentatively fits TRBD1 or TRBD2 (5 bases each). This CDR3 region has 14 residues. Per the germline V gene, CDR1 is SGDLS and CDR2 is YYNGEE. The V end was cut by 0 bases, the J end by 6 bases, with 10 bases between. The CDR3 DNA reads as TGTGCCAGCAGCGTAGGTCCGGGGACCAATGAGCAGTTCTTC. This gives the protein CASSVGPGTNEQFF.

This clonotype has at least ten counts. The gene calls are TRBV7-7 and TRBJ2-1; D remains ambiguous. The CDR3 contains 16 residues. Trimming pared 5 bases from V and 1 base from J, leaving 15 bases between. Germline-derived CDR1 and CDR2 are SSHAT and FNYEAQ (reference sequence). As DNA, the CDR3 is TGTGCCAGCAGCCTAGGGCATCTAGTTTCCTACAATGAGCAGTTCTTC. This codes for CASSLGHLVSYNEQFF. The whole variable domain, remainder taken from reference TRBV7-7 and TRBJ2-1, is GAGVSQSPRYKVTKRGQDVTLRCDPISSHATLYWYQQALGQGPEFLTYFNYEAQPDKSGLPSDRFSAERPEGSISTLTIQRTEQRDSAMYRCASSLGHLVSYNEQFFGPGTRLTVL.

This clonotype was seen only a few times. The rearrangement joins TRBV5-1 to TRBJ2-3; TRBD1 is a possible D gene (5 bases). The CDR3 has 14 amino acids. Trimming stripped 7 bases from V and 0 bases from J, with 12 bases between. Per germline, CDR1 SGHRS and CDR2 YFSETQ. The chain's CDR3 is CASQQVISTDTQYF. The CDR3 DNA sequence: TGCGCCAGCCAACAGGTGATTAGCACAGATACGCAGTATTTT.

The sample holds many counts of this clonotype. The V call is TRBV20-1, the J call TRBJ1-2; D possibly corresponds to TRBD1 (6 bases). V was pared by 4 bases and J by 5 bases, with 11 bases between. Germline V gene sequence: CDR1 DFQATT, CDR2 SNEGSKA (reference sequence). This CDR3 contains 12 residues. The CDR3 loop reads CSATGQKYGYTF. DNA of the CDR3: TGCAGTGCTACCGGACAGAAGTATGGCTACACCTTC.

The chain links TRBV5-1 to TRBJ1-1; unclear D gene. V lost 3 bases and J lost 1, with 16 bases in between. The germline gives CDR1 SGHRS, CDR2 YFSETQ. The CDR3 runs to 16 residues. Here the CDR3 DNA reads TGCGCCAGCAGCTGGCGAATGTCCCGGGGGAACACTGAAGCTTTCTTT. Its translation: CASSWRMSRGNTEAFF.

The chain carries TRBV5-5 and TRBJ2-1; the match to TRBD1 covers 8 bases. Per the germline V gene, CDR1 is SGHKS and CDR2 is YYEKEE (reference sequence). V dropped 2 bases and J dropped 6; count of bases not matched to a gene: 7. The CDR3 consists of 15 residues. The CDR3 protein is CASSFSRGLRNEQFF. CDR3 bases: TGTGCCAGCAGCTTCTCCAGGGGGCTTCGCAATGAGCAGTTCTTC.

The rearrangement joins TRBV6-5 to TRBJ2-4; unclear D gene. This CDR3 has 11 residues. V was cut by 2 bases and J by 8 bases, with 4 bases left in between. Per germline, CDR1 MNHEY and CDR2 SVGAGI. The DNA of the CDR3 is TGTGCCAGCAGTTACATGGACATTCAGTACTTC. This encodes CASSYMDIQYF.

The gene calls are TRBV7-2 and TRBJ2-2; unclear D gene. Germline lookup yields CDR1 SGHTA and CDR2 FQGNSA. The CDR3 covers 13 residues. V was trimmed by 5 bases and J by 4 bases, leaving 8 bases between them. CDR3 residues: CASSAASTGELFF. The CDR3 coding sequence is TGTGCCAGCAGCGCCGCTTCCACCGGGGAGCTGTTTTTT.

This clonotype was counted a few times. V and J are TRBV27 and TRBJ1-2; 8 nucleotides match TRBD1. The CDR3 is 14 amino acids. The ends lost 5 bases at V and 4 bases at J; junction bases unmatched: 6. Germline CDR1 MNHEY, CDR2 SMNVEV (reference sequence). The CDR3 here is CASSRQGASYGYTF. The DNA of the CDR3 is TGTGCCAGCAGTAGGCAGGGGGCCTCCTATGGCTACACCTTC.

The genes are TRBV20-1 and TRBJ2-7, with 7 bases that match TRBD1. Looked up from germline, CDR1 is DFQATT and CDR2 is SNEGSKA (reference sequence). This CDR3 is 12 amino acids long. Trimming cost V 6 bases and J 0 bases; bases outside gene matches: 2. DNA for the CDR3: TGCAGTGCCGGGACAGCCTCCTACGAGCAGTACTTC. This gives the protein CSAGTASYEQYF.

This clonotype occurred a few times. This chain joins TRBV4-1 and TRBJ1-5; D is uncertain. The V end was cut by 0 bases, the J end by 3 bases, with 6 bases between. The germline V gene has CDR1 MGHRA and CDR2 YSYEKL. This CDR3 is 14 amino acids long. CDR3 sequence reads: CASSQENANQPQHF. The DNA for the CDR3 is TGCGCCAGCAGCCAAGAAAATGCCAATCAGCCCCAGCATTTT.

This clonotype has a handful of counts. This rearrangement joins TRBV28 to TRBJ2-3, with 8 bases fitting TRBD2. CDR3 length: 15 amino acids. The germline V gene encodes CDR1 MDHEN and CDR2 SYDVKM. V trimming: 6 bases; J trimming: 6 bases; junction bases outside the gene matches: 11. The CDR3 is CASSFAGGGLDTQYF. As DNA, the CDR3 is TGTGCCAGCAGCTTTGCTGGCGGGGGGTTGGATACGCAGTATTTT.

This clonotype was seen at least ten times. This chain joins TRBV5-1 and TRBJ2-7; 10 nucleotides line up with TRBD2. The CDR3 runs to 15 residues. The ends lost 5 bases at V and 3 bases at J; junction bases unmatched: 8. CDR1 is SGHRS, CDR2 YFSETQ, per germline. The CDR3 loop reads CASRPTSGLNYEQYF. CDR3 nucleotides: TGCGCCAGCAGGCCGACTAGCGGGCTTAACTACGAGCAGTACTTC.

This clonotype was found many times. J is TRBJ2-1 and V is TRBV5-1; 8 bases are shared with TRBD2. The CDR3 extends over 16 amino acids. V was pared by 4 bases and J by 2 bases, with 8 bases of the junction left unmatched. Looked up from germline, CDR1 is SGHRS and CDR2 is YFSETQ. The CDR3 loop reads CASSPSFSGAYNEQFF. CDR3 sequence (DNA): TGCGCCAGCAGCCCTAGCTTTAGCGGGGCCTACAATGAGCAGTTCTTC. The variable domain in full, completed from reference TRBV5-1 and TRBJ2-1, reads KAGVTQTPRYLIKTRGQQVTLSCSPISGHRSVSWYQQTPGQGLQFLFEYFSETQRNKGNFPGRFSGRQFSNSRSEMNVSTLELGDSALYLCASSPSFSGAYNEQFFGPGTRLTVL.